This T cell receptor (beta chain) was captured by sequencing in a study of blood T cell repertoires in COVID-19. In the study overall: Samples came from the United States, Italy and Spain, spanning acute and convalescent COVID-19. PBMCs, B-cell-depleted T cells, or T cells provided the cDNA or gDNA that made up the material.

Per the authors' pipeline: Scientists estimated how many nucleated cells there were by amplifying reference gene primers. Using immunoSEQ multiplex PCR, the repertoire was profiled, and TCRdb retains in-frame clones only, with some absent. The V and J calls and clone size were taken over from that table, and D and trimming were inferred from the DNA. The sample holds hundreds of thousands of clones, 88% seen once. Cohort assignment relied on participant-reported clinical history. The TCR sequence derives from a woman aged 55-70 years in a cohort exposed to, infected with or recovered from COVID-19 (not recorded which). Sequencing was done on a sample of PBMCs or T cells enriched from blood (not recorded which).

The CDR3 DNA is TGTGCCAGCAGCCCCAATAGCGGGAGAGGCGAGCAGTACTTC. Translated, it gives CASSPNSGRGEQYF. The J gene is TRBJ2-7, the V gene TRBV7-3; 9 bases match TRBD2. The germline V gene has CDR1 SGHTA and CDR2 FQGTGA. The CDR3 extends over 14 amino acids. The V gene end was trimmed by 5 bases and the J gene end by 6 bases; junction bases not matched to a gene: 8.